This TCR beta chain was captured in a study of vaccination effects on CD4 cells after COVID-19. Study-level results: Vaccine- and infection-induced clones showed marked clonal contraction late following vaccination.

For this clone: Its antigen remains unidentified.

Repertoires were generated with immunoSEQ multiplex PCR, while TCRdb's copy carries only in-frame clones and drops some. This table has about 69,000 clones, 76% appearing once. Before sequencing, viral peptide pools were used by the ViraFEST assay to expand antigen-specific CD4+ T cells. Culture lasted about 10 days before CD4+ T cell isolation. The vaccine given was either BNT162b2 or mRNA-1273, in two doses. V gave up 1 base and J gave up 5 bases, with 18 bases separating them. Germline-derived CDR1 and CDR2 are SGHRS and YFSETQ. The CDR3 consists of 17 residues. The chain links TRBV5-1 to TRBJ2-2; D may match TRBD1 or TRBD2 (5 bases each). The sample consisted of CD4+ T cells from PBMCs cultured with HCoV-OC43 spike peptides, taken after COVID-19 vaccination. As for subset: HCoV-OC43 spike overlapping peptide pool stimulation. This receptor was obtained from a human donor who received a COVID-19 vaccine. In DNA form, the CDR3 reads TGCGCCAGCAGCTTGTGGGGTTCAGGGAGAGGAACCGGGGAGCTGTTTTTT. It is translated as CASSLWGSGRGTGELFF.